This T cell receptor (beta chain) was recovered during a study of blood T cell repertoires in COVID-19. In the study overall: Collection of acute and convalescent COVID-19 samples took place in the United States, Italy and Spain.

The method was immunoSEQ multiplex PCR; TCRdb's version includes in-frame clones alone and lacks a portion of them. Of 120,000 or so clones in the sample, around nine tenths were seen once. Input material: peripheral blood. The receptor was isolated from a woman older than 75 with acute or convalescent COVID-19.

CDR3 in amino acids: CASIPGSAYNEQFF. The CDR3 bases are TGTGCCAGCATCCCGGGGAGCGCCTACAATGAGCAGTTCTTC. V and J are TRBV6-2 or TRBV6-3 and TRBJ2-1; maybe TRBD2 (5 bases). The V end lost 7 bases, the J end lost 2 bases, and 12 bases lay between the germline ends. The CDR3 is made up of 14 amino acids. Germline CDR1 is MNHEY and CDR2 is SVGEGT.